The 16 T cell receptor beta chains presented below share a single source sample, sequenced in a study of cytomegalovirus exposure and HLA in healthy donors. PCR amplification relied on 60 Vbeta primers (plus 13 Jbeta primers). Generated by immunoSEQ multiplex PCR, the TCRdb table keeps only in-frame clones and is missing some. Of approximately 83,000 clones detected, 70% to 90% appear once; the ten largest clones hold around 2%. The source material was PBMCs. These receptors all come from a man between 18 and 29 years old in good health and CMV-seronegative.

This clone showed up just once. J is TRBJ1-3 and V is TRBV7-9; 8 bases are shared with TRBD1. The V and J ends lost 5 bases and 0 bases, in that order; junction bases with no gene match: 6. Germline V gene sequence: CDR1 SEHNR, CDR2 FQNEAQ (reference sequence). The CDR3 spans 16 residues. CDR3 residues: CASSQDRVVSGNTIYF. The CDR3 region has the DNA TGTGCCAGCAGCCAGGACAGGGTAGTCTCTGGAAACACCATATATTTT.

The chain uses TRBV9 and TRBJ2-7; 10 bases are shared with TRBD2. The CDR3 length is 17 residues. Germline CDR1 reads SGDLS; CDR2 reads YYNGEE. V was pared by 1 base and J by 6 bases, with 13 bases of the junction left unmatched. CDR3 sequence (DNA): TGTGCCAGCAGCGTAAACGTAGAAAGCGGGGGGGTAATCGAGCAGTACTTC. Protein sequence: CASSVNVESGGVIEQYF.

This chain links TRBV14 with TRBJ2-1; D unresolved. CDR1 and CDR2 (germline): SGHDN, FVKESK. The CDR3 length is 13 residues. Trimming removed 4 bases at V and 2 bases at J, with 6 bases between. The CDR3: CASSPSAYNEQFF. Written as DNA, the CDR3 is TGTGCCAGCAGCCCCTCAGCCTACAATGAGCAGTTCTTC.

This clone came up a few times. V usage is TRBV30 and J usage is TRBJ2-7; TRBD1 might be the D (6 bases). The CDR3 consists of 16 residues. CDR1 and CDR2 (germline): GTSNPN, SVGIG (reference sequence). V was cut by 3 bases and J by 3 bases, with 21 bases left in between. Here the CDR3 reads CAWSRTGTPTLYEQYF. The CDR3 DNA is TGTGCCTGGAGCAGAACAGGGACGCCTACCCTCTACGAGCAGTACTTC.

The CDR3 loop reads CASRYPSGYEQYF. The CDR3 bases are TGCGCCAGCAGATACCCATCAGGCTACGAGCAGTACTTC. The V call is TRBV10-2, the J call TRBJ2-7; D not resolved. V lost 6 bases to trimming and J lost 3 bases, with 12 bases between them. Germline CDR1 and CDR2: WSHSY and SAAADI. The CDR3 runs 13 residues.

A single count supports this clone. The rearrangement uses TRBV5-1 and TRBJ2-6; D may be TRBD1 (5 bases). Germline V gives CDR1 SGHRS, CDR2 YFSETQ. V was clipped by 1 base and J by 0 bases, with 14 bases between them. The CDR3 runs to 18 residues. CDR3 sequence reads: CASSLQGGKSSGANVLTF. The CDR3 nucleotides read TGCGCCAGCAGCTTGCAGGGCGGAAAAAGCTCTGGGGCCAACGTCCTGACTTTC. The full variable domain, in which reference TRBV5-1 and TRBJ2-6 provide the parts outside the CDR3, is KAGVTQTPRYLIKTRGQQVTLSCSPISGHRSVSWYQQTPGQGLQFLFEYFSETQRNKGNFPGRFSGRQFSNSRSEMNVSTLELGDSALYLCASSLQGGKSSGANVLTFGAGSRLTVL.

The rearrangement joins TRBV15 to TRBJ2-1; 11 bases align to TRBD2. The CDR3 totals 17 residues. The trim removed 0 bases at V and 3 bases at J, leaving 4 bases unmatched. Germline CDR1 and CDR2: LNHNV and YYDKDF (reference sequence). This CDR3 reads CATSRDSGTSGYNEQFF. Here the CDR3 DNA reads TGTGCCACCAGCAGAGATTCGGGGACTAGCGGCTACAATGAGCAGTTCTTC.

The V gene is TRBV19, the J gene TRBJ1-5, with a possible D match to TRBD1 (5 bases). The CDR3 totals 16 residues. The germline gives CDR1 LNHDA, CDR2 SQIVND (reference sequence). Trimming stripped 2 bases from V and 1 base from J, with 12 bases between. Here the CDR3 DNA reads TGTGCCAGTAGTATACTAGGGGCGGCAAGCAATCAGCCCCAGCATTTT. This sequence encodes CASSILGAASNQPQHF.

The chain uses TRBV15 and TRBJ2-5; no reliable D call. This CDR3 comprises 14 residues. The V and J ends lost 4 bases and 5 bases respectively, with 14 bases between them. Looked up from germline, CDR1 is LNHNV and CDR2 is YYDKDF (reference sequence). The DNA of the CDR3 is TGTGCCACCAGCAAATCTCAGGCTGTGGAGACCCAGTACTTC. This codes for CATSKSQAVETQYF.

The chain employs TRBV29-1 and TRBJ1-4; D gene unclear. The germline CDR1 and CDR2 sequences are SQVTM and ANQGSEA. CDR3 length equals 13 residues. The V end lost 2 bases, the J end lost 3 bases, and 7 bases lay between the germline ends. The CDR3 bases are TGCAGCGTTGAAAAGGAGGCTAATGAAAAACTGTTTTTT. It encodes CSVEKEANEKLFF.

The gene calls are TRBV6-1 and TRBJ2-7; weak D call: TRBD1 (5 bases). Trimming left V 8 bases short and J 0 bases short, with 14 bases between. The CDR3 spans 14 residues. CDR1 and CDR2 (germline): MNHNS, SASEGT. CDR3 sequence (DNA): TGTGCCAGCTGGGGCAGGCCTAGCTCCTACGAGCAGTACTTC. Its protein product is CASWGRPSSYEQYF.

This clone has only a few counts. The J gene is TRBJ1-2, the V gene TRBV7-2, with D tentatively TRBD1 (6 bases). Trimming took 4 bases from V and 5 from J, leaving 20 bases between them. Germline V lookup: CDR1 SGHTA, CDR2 FQGNSA. CDR3 length: 16 residues. In DNA, the CDR3 is TGTGCCAGCAGCTCGGGGGCGGGGGGCGGAGGGTATGGCTACACCTTC. Translation gives CASSSGAGGGGYGYTF.

The V gene is TRBV4-1, the J gene TRBJ2-1; unclear D gene. Deletions cut 4 bases from V and 5 bases from J, with 3 bases between. Germline V gene sequence: CDR1 MGHRA, CDR2 YSYEKL. The CDR3 extends over 11 amino acids. Written as DNA, the CDR3 is TGCGCCAGCAGCCTTAACAATGAGCAGTTCTTC. It encodes CASSLNNEQFF.

The J gene is TRBJ2-5, the V gene TRBV13; 8 nucleotides agree with TRBD2. Trimming at V came to 2 bases and at J to 7 bases, leaving 6 bases not matched to a gene. The CDR3 extends over 14 amino acids. Germline lookup yields CDR1 PRHDT and CDR2 FYEKMQ (reference sequence). The CDR3 reads CASSLRGGRGTQYF. The CDR3 bases are TGTGCCAGCAGCTTACGGGGGGGTCGGGGGACCCAGTACTTC.

This chain joins TRBV7-2 and TRBJ2-4; a possible D gene is TRBD2 (5 bases). V lost 6 bases and J 8 bases, leaving 17 bases between the germline ends. The CDR3 totals 14 residues. Looked up from germline, CDR1 is SGHTA and CDR2 is FQGNSA. The CDR3 sequence: CASRLKGGWHIQYF. The CDR3 DNA sequence: TGTGCCAGCAGGTTAAAAGGAGGCTGGCACATTCAGTACTTC. The full variable domain, rest sourced from reference TRBV7-2 and TRBJ2-4, is GAGVSQSPSNKVTEKGKDVELRCDPISGHTALYWYRQSLGQGLEFLIYFQGNSAPDKSGLPSDRFSAERTGGSVSTLTIQRTQQEDSAVYLCASRLKGGWHIQYFGAGTRLSVL.

Only one count was recorded for this clone. The rearrangement joins TRBV6-1 to TRBJ1-6; perhaps TRBD1 as D (6 bases). The CDR3 sequence is 15 residues long. V lost 8 bases and J 5 bases, leaving 16 bases between the germline ends. Germline V CDR1 and CDR2: MNHNS, SASEGT. The CDR3 reads CASGTDRLNNSPLHF. The CDR3, as DNA: TGTGCCAGCGGAACCGACAGGCTCAATAATTCACCCCTCCACTTT.